These T cell receptor beta chains were read from a single sample in a study of cytomegalovirus exposure and HLA in healthy donors. Method: immunoSEQ multiplex PCR; TCRdb's copy keeps in-frame clones and lacks some. The sample holds around 170,000 clones; 80% to 85% are singletons and the top ten take under 0.4%. Sequenced: PBMCs. The receptors derive from a boy between 2 and 15 years old in good health and CMV-seronegative. The conserved cysteine and the conserved F or W are not part of the CDR3 here. Fields, in order: V gene, J gene, CDR3 protein.

>TRBV7-9|TRBJ1-5
ASSFPQGSNQPQH
>TRBV6-1|TRBJ2-2
ASSPTGAPGELF
>TRBV5-6|TRBJ2-7
ASSPPARSYEQY
>TRBV6-1|TRBJ1-2
ASSPQGAHYGYT
>TRBV2|TRBJ2-1
ASNAGLSNEQF
>TRBV28|TRBJ2-1
ASSPPVAGEAYNEQF
>TRBV9|TRBJ2-3
ASSAGLATSTDTQY
>TRBV30|NA
ALGQGRSYEQY
>TRBV19|TRBJ2-4
ASSKGAKNIQY
>TRBV28|TRBJ2-7
ASSSSGDYEQY
>TRBV27|TRBJ2-7
ASSYSSSSYEQY
>TRBV30|TRBJ1-4
AWSGVIRGRNEKLF
>TRBV10-3|TRBJ1-4
AISPFWTGVYFPNEKLF
>TRBV7-9|TRBJ2-1
ASSSTTGLAEDYNEQF
>TRBV7-9|TRBJ1-2
ASSPGTGVGGYT
>TRBV10-3|TRBJ1-1
AISEEGEGTEAF
>TRBV6-1|TRBJ1-2
ASSAYDVGNYGYT
>TRBV6-5|TRBJ2-7
ASSAGPPGEQY
>TRBV6-6|TRBJ2-5
ASRRDRGLETQY
>TRBV11-2|TRBJ2-7
ASSLDRRSYEQY
>TRBV19|TRBJ1-1
ASSTRANTEAF
>TRBV6-6|TRBJ1-1
ASSQGARTEAF
>TRBV5-5|TRBJ2-3
ASSWGLAGSTDTQY
>TRBV9|TRBJ1-1
ASSVGSTQNTEAF
>TRBV4-1|TRBJ2-2
ASSPSLQGVLTPNTGELF
>TRBV12-5|TRBJ2-5
ASGSTVGTHQETQY
>TRBV6-6|TRBJ2-5
ASSSRQGSYQETQY
>TRBV19|TRBJ1-2
ASSTRDRAVNGYT
>TRBV30|TRBJ1-2
AWSVSRYRGYHGYT
>TRBV29-1|TRBJ1-3
SSQEEGRNTIY
>TRBV28|TRBJ2-7
ASSLVAGGGYEQY
>TRBV6-1|TRBJ2-7
ASSEKNRGIYEQY
>TRBV7-9|TRBJ2-2
ASSLRRQGANTGELF
>TRBV5-1|TRBJ2-7
ASSFSGSSNEQY
>TRBV4-2|TRBJ1-5
ASSLLLGASNQPQH
>TRBV7-7|TRBJ2-5
ASSSRSFLNQETQY
>TRBV6-1|TRBJ2-7
ASSEPPLTAYEQY
>TRBV18|TRBJ2-7
ASSPRTGYEQY
>TRBV9|TRBJ2-2
ASSGLAVTGELF
>TRBV29-1|TRBJ2-3
SVRVTLGAGDTQY
>TRBV6-1|TRBJ1-5
ASSDTGGQPQH